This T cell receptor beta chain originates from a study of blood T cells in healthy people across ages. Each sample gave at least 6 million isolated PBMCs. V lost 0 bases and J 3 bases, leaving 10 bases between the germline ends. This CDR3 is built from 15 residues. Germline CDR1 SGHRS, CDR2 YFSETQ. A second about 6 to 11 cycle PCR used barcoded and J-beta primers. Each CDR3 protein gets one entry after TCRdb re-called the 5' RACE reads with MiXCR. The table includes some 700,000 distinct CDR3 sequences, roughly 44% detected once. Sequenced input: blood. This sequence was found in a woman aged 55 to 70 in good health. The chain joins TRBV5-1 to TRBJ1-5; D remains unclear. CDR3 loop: CASSLAAGSNQPQHF. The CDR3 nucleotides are TGCGCCAGCAGCTTGGCCGCAGGCTCCAATCAGCCCCAGCATTTT.